Listed below are T cell receptor beta chains from one sample, sequenced in a study of siplizumab effects on memory and regulatory T cells. The repertoire was sequenced with immunoSEQ multiplex PCR; TCRdb's copy has only in-frame clones and lacks some. The table lists about 82,000 clones, around 90% of them singletons. The sequenced sample consisted of Tregs sorted from blood. The receptors were gathered from a human donor in good health. Both conserved end residues are trimmed from each CDR3. The D gene is left open where the match is weak. Only some rows state a clone size, as once, few, many or a class for expanded clones.

clone_size: -
d_call: -
v_call: TRBV7-3
cdr3_aa: ASSSGTSTYNEQF

clone_size: -
d_call: TRBD1
v_call: TRBV29-1
cdr3_aa: SVNVRGRYTDTQY

clone_size: -
d_call: -
v_call: TRBV5-1
cdr3_aa: ASSFRGTDTQY

clone_size: -
d_call: -
v_call: TRBV5-5
cdr3_aa: ASSVPTGAQETQY

clone_size: -
d_call: TRBD2
v_call: TRBV5-4
cdr3_aa: ASSLVAGGGNTQY

clone_size: -
d_call: -
v_call: TRBV7-9
cdr3_aa: ASSLAGGTDTQY

clone_size: -
d_call: -
v_call: TRBV4-2
cdr3_aa: ASSQEGSAQETQY

clone_size: -
d_call: -
v_call: TRBV5-1
cdr3_aa: ASSYATGYTEAF

clone_size: -
d_call: -
v_call: TRBV4-1
cdr3_aa: ASSQGQGGSNEQF

clone_size: -
d_call: -
v_call: TRBV10-1
cdr3_aa: ASSEGGRTGELF

clone_size: -
d_call: -
v_call: TRBV12-2
cdr3_aa: ASRTGLAGGPREQF

clone_size: -
d_call: TRBD1
v_call: TRBV29-1
cdr3_aa: SPGQAFYGYT

clone_size: -
d_call: TRBD1
v_call: TRBV7-9
cdr3_aa: ASSLVPRGPGETQY

clone_size: -
d_call: -
v_call: TRBV7-2
cdr3_aa: ASSRRREEKLF

clone_size: -
d_call: TRBD1
v_call: TRBV5-4
cdr3_aa: ASSGDRVGVAF

clone_size: -
d_call: TRBD1
v_call: TRBV11-2
cdr3_aa: ASLGGQDGQPQH

clone_size: -
d_call: TRBD1
v_call: TRBV28
cdr3_aa: ASAPGQGNYGYT

clone_size: -
d_call: TRBD1
v_call: TRBV6-1
cdr3_aa: ASSERDRKGYT

clone_size: once
d_call: TRBD1
v_call: TRBV11-1
cdr3_aa: ASSSRDRATDTQY

clone_size: -
d_call: -
v_call: TRBV7-9
cdr3_aa: ASSLDAYGYT

clone_size: -
d_call: -
v_call: TRBV11-3
cdr3_aa: ASSLSWTDQINYGYT

clone_size: -
d_call: -
v_call: TRBV9
cdr3_aa: ASSTRGGNTEAF

clone_size: -
d_call: TRBD1
v_call: TRBV15
cdr3_aa: ATRPGDSVYYGYT

clone_size: -
d_call: TRBD1
v_call: TRBV12-5
cdr3_aa: ASGPPTGNEQY

clone_size: -
d_call: -
v_call: TRBV19
cdr3_aa: ASSFRLYTADTQY

clone_size: -
d_call: -
v_call: TRBV7-9
cdr3_aa: ASSLFDPGGAYGYT

clone_size: -
d_call: TRBD2
v_call: TRBV19
cdr3_aa: ASSPQRGGFYEQY

clone_size: -
d_call: TRBD1
v_call: TRBV6-1
cdr3_aa: ASSARRGQGTEAF

clone_size: -
d_call: -
v_call: TRBV7-8
cdr3_aa: ASSLNTEAF

clone_size: -
d_call: TRBD1
v_call: TRBV6-5
cdr3_aa: ASRSDRGSAEAF

clone_size: -
d_call: -
v_call: TRBV4-2
cdr3_aa: ASSHIGGEGYGYT

clone_size: -
d_call: TRBD1
v_call: TRBV4-3
cdr3_aa: ASSQDIGGPGQVSGNTIY

clone_size: -
d_call: TRBD1
v_call: TRBV6-6
cdr3_aa: ASRTGGPDQPQH

clone_size: few
d_call: -
v_call: TRBV9
cdr3_aa: ASSVEGFGGNTIY

clone_size: -
d_call: -
v_call: TRBV11-2
cdr3_aa: ASSLERLASGANVLT

clone_size: -
d_call: -
v_call: TRBV12-5
cdr3_aa: ASGLGGGGDTQY

clone_size: -
d_call: -
v_call: TRBV11-2
cdr3_aa: ASSSPPVGANVLT

clone_size: -
d_call: -
v_call: TRBV20-1
cdr3_aa: SARGDTQY

clone_size: -
d_call: -
v_call: TRBV11-2
cdr3_aa: ASSLMFSGTGETQY